This T cell receptor (beta chain) comes out of a study of T cell changes during pregnancy in multiple sclerosis. This table comes from immunoSEQ multiplex PCR, and its TCRdb copy is limited to in-frame clones, with some not included. This table has 25,000 or so clones, 65% to 90% appearing once. CDR1 and CDR2 (germline): SGDLS, YYNGEE. CDR3 length: 13 amino acids. The V and J ends lost 0 bases and 6 bases, in that order; junction bases with no gene match: 2. This TCR was sampled from a female donor in good health, enrolled as a control in a pregnancy study. J is TRBJ2-5 and V is TRBV9; 7 positions match TRBD2. The starting material was CD4+ T cells from peripheral blood mononuclear cells, obtained in the first trimester of pregnancy. This CDR3 reads CASSVAGGKTQYF. As DNA, the CDR3 is TGTGCCAGCAGCGTAGCGGGGGGAAAGACCCAGTACTTC.